This paragraph covers one TCR beta chain sequence. This specimen comes from a study of blood T cell repertoires in COVID-19. Across the whole study: Samples of COVID-19 (acute and convalescent) were obtained from the United States, Italy and Spain. Sample material is recorded as cDNA or gDNA derived from T cells, B-cell-depleted T cells, or PBMCs.

Trimming stripped 2 bases from V and 10 bases from J, with 9 bases between. The CDR3 has 11 amino acids. Looked up from germline, CDR1 is SGHRS and CDR2 is YFSETQ. Original processing methods: By means of reference gene primer amplification, nucleated cell counts were estimated. Only in-frame clones appear in the TCRdb table, and some are missing; sequencing was by immunoSEQ multiplex PCR. The V and J calls and clone size were taken over from that table, and D and trimming were inferred from the DNA. The sample has 45,000 to 70,000 clones, less than 90% seen once. What was sequenced was peripheral blood. The rearrangement links TRBV5-1 to TRBJ1-1; D perhaps matches TRBD1 (5 bases). This receptor was obtained from a woman aged 80 or over with acute or convalescent COVID-19. The CDR3 loop reads CASSLGEVAFF. The CDR3 nucleotides are TGCGCCAGCAGCTTAGGGGAGGTAGCTTTCTTT. Complete variable domain (other parts from reference TRBV5-1 and TRBJ1-1): KAGVTQTPRYLIKTRGQQVTLSCSPISGHRSVSWYQQTPGQGLQFLFEYFSETQRNKGNFPGRFSGRQFSNSRSEMNVSTLELGDSALYLCASSLGEVAFFGQGTRLTVV.